The rows below give T cell receptor beta chains drawn from one sample of a study of OX40 agonist ivuxolimab in advanced cancers. The assay was immunoSEQ multiplex PCR, and TCRdb's table has in-frame clones only and misses some. Of tens of thousands of clones detected, about 95% appear once; the ten largest clones hold 9.6%. The specimen was CD4+ or CD8+ T cells sorted from blood, collected in a trial of the OX40 agonist ivuxolimab. The receptor source for this set is an adult with an advanced solid tumor such as melanoma, head and neck, liver or kidney cancer. Each CDR3 is given with its conserved first and last residue. A D gene is named only where the DNA matches it firmly. Expanded clones are given a class, and other clones once, few, many or no size at all.

d_call	clone_size	v_call	j_call	cdr3_aa	cdr3_nt
NA	NA	TRBV19	TRBJ2-2	CATETNTGELFF	TGTGCCACAGAGACGAACACCGGGGAGCTGTTTTTT
NA	NA	TRBV7-9	TRBJ1-2	CASSLGDRGYTF	TGTGCCAGCAGCTTGGGGGATCGGGGCTACACCTTC
NA	few	TRBV29-1	TRBJ1-1	CSAEPEAFF	TGCAGCGCCGAACCTGAAGCTTTCTTT
NA	NA	TRBV9	TRBJ2-6	CASSAQGFSSGANVLTF	TGTGCCAGCAGCGCTCAGGGTTTCAGCTCTGGGGCCAACGTCCTGACTTTC
TRBD1	few	TRBV19	TRBJ1-2	CASSDRTGDGSGYTF	TGTGCCAGTAGTGACCGGACAGGGGATGGGAGTGGCTACACCTTC
TRBD1	NA	TRBV11-2	TRBJ2-1	CASTTGLTNEQFF	TGTGCCAGCACGACAGGGTTAACCAATGAGCAGTTCTTC
NA	NA	TRBV18	TRBJ2-2	CASSPRPGTPGEAGELFF	TGTGCCAGCTCACCACGGCCCGGGACACCCGGAGAGGCCGGGGAGCTGTTTTTT
TRBD1	NA	TRBV7-9	TRBJ1-2	CASSSNRGPNYGYTF	TGTGCCAGCAGCTCGAACAGGGGACCTAACTATGGCTACACCTTC
TRBD1	NA	TRBV5-1	TRBJ2-3	CASCKTGTEELPTDTQYF	TGCGCCAGTTGTAAAACCGGGACAGAGGAGCTACCCACAGATACGCAGTATTTT
TRBD2	NA	TRBV7-9	TRBJ2-5	CASSRELAGSETQYF	TGTGCCAGCAGCCGGGAGCTAGCGGGGTCAGAGACCCAGTACTTC
NA	NA	TRBV5-1	TRBJ2-3	CASTTGPDTQYF	TGCGCCAGCACTACAGGGCCGGATACGCAGTATTTT
NA	NA	TRBV7-6	TRBJ2-7	CASSLPGVEQYF	TGTGCCAGCAGCTTACCAGGGGTCGAGCAGTACTTC
TRBD2	NA	TRBV5-6	TRBJ2-1	CASSRTSPHEQFF	TGTGCCAGCAGCCGGACTAGCCCCCATGAGCAGTTCTTC
NA	once	TRBV28	TRBJ2-7	CASSLRNYEQYF	TGTGCCAGCAGTTTGAGGAACTACGAGCAGTACTTC
NA	NA	TRBV10-2	TRBJ2-2	CASSENFGDRFGLFF	TGCGCCAGCAGTGAGAATTTTGGGGATCGGTTCGGGCTGTTTTTT
NA	once	TRBV27	TRBJ2-1	CASSTGTVEYNEQFF	TGTGCCAGCAGTACCGGGACGGTCGAGTACAATGAGCAGTTCTTC
NA	NA	TRBV4-1	TRBJ2-7	CASSQEWTVTYEQYF	TGCGCCAGCAGCCAAGAATGGACAGTTACCTACGAGCAGTACTTC
NA	NA	TRBV6-6	TRBJ1-5	CASREQGYSNQPQHF	TGTGCCAGCAGAGAGCAGGGTTATAGCAATCAGCCCCAGCATTTT
NA	NA	TRBV5-1	TRBJ1-1	CASSIGGMNTEAFF	TGCGCCAGCAGCATAGGGGGGATGAACACTGAAGCTTTCTTT
TRBD2	once	TRBV5-1	TRBJ2-7	CASSSAGLAGGGIGSYEQYF	TGCGCCAGCAGCTCTGCGGGACTAGCGGGAGGGGGTATCGGCTCCTACGAGCAGTACTTC
TRBD2	NA	TRBV19	TRBJ2-1	CASSAGGGRDEQFF	TGTGCCAGTAGTGCCGGCGGGGGGCGAGATGAGCAGTTCTTC
TRBD2	NA	TRBV6-4	TRBJ2-2	CASSDVAGANTGELFF	TGTGCCAGCAGTGACGTAGCGGGGGCGAACACCGGGGAGCTGTTTTTT
TRBD2	NA	TRBV27	TRBJ2-1	CASSLGLVNEQFF	TGTGCCAGCAGCTTGGGACTAGTAAATGAGCAGTTCTTC
NA	NA	TRBV7-9	TRBJ1-1	CASSLVGVNTEAFF	TGTGCCAGCAGCCTCGTTGGCGTGAACACTGAAGCTTTCTTT
TRBD1	NA	TRBV28	TRBJ1-5	CASSLDRDGNQPQHF	TGTGCCAGCAGCCTGGACAGGGACGGCAATCAGCCCCAGCATTTT
TRBD1	NA	TRBV6-5	TRBJ1-4	CASNFKTGSNEKLFF	TGTGCCAGCAATTTTAAGACAGGGTCTAATGAAAAACTGTTTTTT
TRBD1	NA	TRBV7-2	TRBJ2-5	CASSLDPTGAQGETQYF	TGTGCCAGCAGCTTAGATCCGACAGGGGCCCAGGGGGAGACCCAGTACTTC
TRBD1	NA	TRBV9	TRBJ1-1	CASSPRTGLNTEAFF	TGTGCCAGCAGCCCAAGGACAGGTTTGAACACTGAAGCTTTCTTT
NA	NA	TRBV30	TRBJ2-1	CAWSVKFGGLDEQFF	TGTGCCTGGAGTGTGAAGTTCGGGGGCCTAGATGAGCAGTTCTTC
NA	once	TRBV7-9	TRBJ2-7	CASSDPMRDEQYF	TGTGCCAGCAGCGACCCCATGCGGGACGAGCAGTACTTC
NA	NA	TRBV29-1	TRBJ2-2	CSVVGDLSAGELFF	TGCAGCGTTGTGGGAGATCTAAGCGCCGGGGAGCTGTTTTTT
NA	NA	TRBV5-1	TRBJ1-5	CASSFALTQPQHF	TGCGCCAGCAGCTTCGCCCTCACTCAGCCCCAGCATTTT
NA	NA	TRBV28	TRBJ1-3	CASTLTGNTIYF	TGTGCCAGCACCCTGACTGGAAACACCATATATTTT
TRBD1	NA	TRBV29-1	TRBJ1-2	CSVEEDRSGGYTF	TGCAGCGTTGAAGAGGACAGGTCCGGGGGCTACACCTTC
NA	NA	TRBV13	TRBJ1-5	CASSNDSNQPQHF	TGTGCCAGCAGCAATGATAGCAATCAGCCCCAGCATTTT
NA	NA	TRBV28	TRBJ1-2	CASSLNYGYTF	TGTGCCAGCAGTTTAAACTATGGCTACACCTTC
NA	NA	TRBV4-3	TRBJ2-7	CASSQENRYYEQYF	TGCGCCAGCAGCCAAGAAAACAGGTACTACGAGCAGTACTTC
TRBD2	NA	TRBV28	TRBJ2-7	CASRLTSDYEQYF	TGTGCCAGCAGACTTACTAGCGACTACGAGCAGTACTTC
NA	NA	TRBV29-1	TRBJ1-2	CSVGTGVNGYTF	TGCAGCGTTGGCACAGGAGTCAATGGCTACACCTTC
NA	few	TRBV28	TRBJ1-5	CASSLVRGNQPQHF	TGTGCCAGCAGTTTGGTCAGGGGCAATCAGCCCCAGCATTTT
TRBD1	NA	TRBV7-9	TRBJ2-1	CASSHWDRGYNEQFF	TGTGCCAGCAGCCACTGGGACAGGGGGTACAATGAGCAGTTCTTC
TRBD1	NA	TRBV28	TRBJ1-4	CASSQTGATNEKLFF	TGTGCCAGCAGTCAGACAGGGGCGACTAATGAAAAACTGTTTTTT
NA	NA	TRBV9	TRBJ1-3	CASSDTENTIYF	TGTGCCAGCAGCGATACTGAAAACACCATATATTTT